The 30 T cell receptor beta chains in this list originate from one sample, sequenced in a study of T cell changes during pregnancy in multiple sclerosis. Here immunoSEQ multiplex PCR was the method, and the copy in TCRdb shows in-frame clones only, minus some. The sample has 100,000 to 150,000 clones; about 94% are singletons. The sequencing here drew on peripheral blood, taken before pregnancy. These receptors were taken from a female donor with multiple sclerosis, enrolled in a pregnancy study.

The DNA for the CDR3 is TGTGCCAGCAGTGAATACACTAGCGGAAACACAGATACGCAGTATTTT. This gives the protein CASSEYTSGNTDTQYF. This rearrangement joins TRBV6-1 to TRBJ2-3, with 8 bases fitting TRBD2. CDR1 is MNHNS, CDR2 SASEGT, per germline. Trimming cost V 2 bases and J 2 bases; bases outside gene matches: 6. The CDR3 covers 16 residues.

J is TRBJ2-5 and V is TRBV11-2, with D perhaps matching TRBD2 (6 bases). The V end was cut by 4 bases, the J end by 5 bases, with 11 bases between. The CDR3 spans 13 residues. The germline V gene encodes CDR1 SGHAT and CDR2 FQNNGV. CDR3 DNA sequence: TGTGCCAGCAGCTCGACTAGGGCGGAGACCCAGTACTTC. It yields the protein CASSSTRAETQYF.

The chain has TRBV19 and TRBJ2-4, with 10 bases identical to TRBD1. The CDR3 sequence is 14 residues long. Per germline, CDR1 LNHDA and CDR2 SQIVND (reference sequence). The ends lost 5 bases at V and 5 bases at J; junction bases unmatched: 3. The CDR3 loop is CASSGTGVQNIQYF. Written as DNA, the CDR3 is TGTGCCAGTAGTGGGACAGGGGTCCAAAACATTCAGTACTTC.

The chain couples TRBV7-9 to TRBJ2-7, with D perhaps TRBD1 (5 bases). The CDR3 is 15 amino acids. From germline, CDR1 is SEHNR and CDR2 FQNEAQ (reference sequence). Trimming cost V 5 bases and J 2 bases, with 16 bases left between them. DNA of the CDR3: TGTGCCAGCAGCCAAGAAAGCGCAGGGACCTACGAGCAGTACTTC. Protein: CASSQESAGTYEQYF.

The chain joins TRBV29-1 to TRBJ2-7, with 10 positions matching TRBD1. Looked up from germline, CDR1 is SQVTM and CDR2 is ANQGSEA. The ends lost 7 bases at V and 4 bases at J; junction bases unmatched: 10. CDR3 size: 14 residues. The DNA of the CDR3 is TGCAGCGCAAATGACAGGGGGCAGGGTTACGAGCAGTACTTC. It yields the protein CSANDRGQGYEQYF.

CDR3 coding DNA: TGTGCCAGCAGTCCGCCTAGCGGGATGAGCACAGATACGCAGTATTTT. Protein product: CASSPPSGMSTDTQYF. The rearrangement uses TRBV4-2 and TRBJ2-3; 9 nucleotides align to TRBD2. V was clipped by 6 bases and J by 0 bases; unmatched bases: 7. Germline CDR1 LGHNA, CDR2 YNFKEQ. The CDR3 sequence is 16 residues long.

V is TRBV5-1 and J is TRBJ2-3; 7 nucleotides match TRBD1. With 0 bases clipped from V and 7 bases from J, the junction kept 5 bases outside the gene matches. The CDR3 has 14 residues. CDR1 is SGHRS, CDR2 YFSETQ, per germline. The CDR3 protein is CASSLEQGRNTQYF. CDR3 nucleotide sequence: TGCGCCAGCAGCTTGGAACAGGGGCGGAATACGCAGTATTTT.

The rearrangement uses TRBV10-2 and TRBJ2-7; TRBD1 aligns across 10 bases. Trimming took 10 bases from V and 6 from J; bases not matched to a gene: 12. The CDR3 is 14 residues long. Germline V gene sequence: CDR1 WSHSY, CDR2 SAAADI. CDR3 loop: CATGMPGQGREQYF. CDR3 nucleotides: TGCGCCACCGGGATGCCGGGACAGGGGCGCGAGCAGTACTTC.

The chain recombines TRBV5-8 with TRBJ2-1; 10 positions match TRBD2. The ends lost 2 bases at V and 2 bases at J; junction bases unmatched: 1. There are 15 residues in the CDR3. CDR1 and CDR2 from the germline V gene are SGHTS and YDEGEE. The CDR3 region is CASSLAGGTYNEQFF. The CDR3 nucleotides read TGTGCCAGCAGCTTAGCGGGGGGGACCTACAATGAGCAGTTCTTC. Variable domain in full (rest from reference TRBV5-8 and TRBJ2-1): EAGVTQSPTHLIKTRGQQATLRCSPISGHTSVYWYQQALGLGLQFLLWYDEGEERNRGNFPPRFSGRQFPNYSSELNVNALELEDSALYLCASSLAGGTYNEQFFGPGTRLTVL.

CDR3 residues: CASSLSGLTNEKLFF. The CDR3 nucleotides are TGTGCCAGCAGTTTATCAGGGCTCACTAATGAAAAACTGTTTTTT. The V and J genes are TRBV28 and TRBJ1-4; D possibly corresponds to TRBD1 (5 bases). The V gene lost 1 base and the J gene lost 2 bases, with 8 bases spanning the gap. The length of the CDR3 is 15 residues. Germline V gene lookup returns CDR1 MDHEN and CDR2 SYDVKM.

On this clone: The junction differs from germline at one of its ends, possibly a read error. Here the CDR3 DNA reads TGTGCCAGCAGTCTTCGAATGACAGGGGGCAACCAGCCCCAGCATTTT. It is translated as CASSLRMTGGNQPQHF. The V gene is TRBV27, the J gene TRBJ1-5, with 10 bases lining up with TRBD1. Germline CDR1 is MNHEY and CDR2 is SMNVEV (reference sequence). This CDR3 spans 16 amino acids.

The chain carries TRBV30 and TRBJ2-7; 8 nucleotides align to TRBD2. V lost 1 base, J lost 7 bases, and 6 bases stayed unmatched. Germline assignment: CDR1 GTSNPN and CDR2 SVGIG (reference sequence). The CDR3 spans 13 residues. CDR3 region: CAWSAAGVGEQYF. The CDR3 bases are TGTGCCTGGAGTGCAGCGGGAGTGGGTGAGCAGTACTTC.

CDR3 in DNA: TGCGCCAGCAGCCAAGGGAACAGAAATAATGAAAAACTGTTTTTT. It encodes CASSQGNRNNEKLFF. The V and J genes are TRBV4-1 and TRBJ1-4; unclear D gene. The CDR3 extends over 15 amino acids. V lost 1 base and J 4 bases, leaving 10 bases between the germline ends. Germline-derived CDR1 and CDR2 are MGHRA and YSYEKL.

A single count supports this clone. The rearrangement uses TRBV19 and TRBJ1-5, with no clear D. CDR1 and CDR2 (germline): LNHDA, SQIVND (reference sequence). The CDR3 is 13 residues long. With 5 bases removed from V and 5 bases from J, the gap between germline ends came to 10 bases. CDR3 sequence: CASSRGFDQPQHF. Here the CDR3 DNA reads TGTGCCAGTAGTCGGGGATTCGATCAGCCCCAGCATTTT.

The rearrangement joins TRBV7-9 to TRBJ1-5; 8 bases map to TRBD1. Germline V gene lookup returns CDR1 SEHNR and CDR2 FQNEAQ (reference sequence). This CDR3 is 18 amino acids long. J lost 2 bases, V lost 5 bases, and 14 bases had no gene match. The CDR3: CASSLGPGGGRGNQPQHF. In nucleotides, the CDR3 is TGTGCCAGCAGCCTGGGCCCAGGGGGCGGTCGTGGCAATCAGCCCCAGCATTTT.

CDR3 sequence reads: CASSDITQGYEKLFF. The CDR3 nucleotides read TGTGCCAGCAGTGATATTACACAGGGGTATGAAAAACTGTTTTTT. The V and J genes are TRBV25-1 and TRBJ1-4; 7 nucleotides agree with TRBD1. Trimming cost V 3 bases and J 6 bases; bases outside gene matches: 7. Germline V gives CDR1 MGHDK, CDR2 SYGVNS. This CDR3 is built from 15 residues.

This clone showed up just once. This chain uses TRBV9 with TRBJ1-1, with TRBD1 identical over 8 bases. Germline lookup yields CDR1 SGDLS and CDR2 YYNGEE. The CDR3 spans 15 residues. V dropped 2 bases and J dropped 4; count of bases not matched to a gene: 7. This CDR3 reads CASSVVQGGSTEAFF. Written as DNA, the CDR3 is TGTGCCAGCAGCGTCGTACAGGGGGGAAGCACTGAAGCTTTCTTT.

This sequence joins TRBV6-1 and TRBJ2-7, with D possibly being TRBD1 (5 bases). Germline-derived CDR1 and CDR2 are MNHNS and SASEGT. V shed 0 bases and J shed 0 bases, with 15 bases lying between them. The CDR3 is made up of 17 amino acids. This CDR3 is CASSEASLGRDSYEQYF. In nucleotides, the CDR3 is TGTGCCAGCAGTGAAGCCTCCCTGGGCAGGGACTCCTACGAGCAGTACTTC.

CDR3 nucleotides: TGTGCCAGCACTGGCGACGGACTAGCTCTTAGCGAGCAGTACTTC. This encodes CASTGDGLALSEQYF. The chain links TRBV5-5 to TRBJ2-7; 8 bases are shared with TRBD2. The germline CDR1 and CDR2 sequences are SGHKS and YYEKEE (reference sequence). This CDR3 is 15 amino acids long. The trim removed 6 bases at V and 6 bases at J, leaving 14 bases unmatched.

This chain joins TRBV9 and TRBJ1-3; tentatively, D is TRBD1 (5 bases). The CDR3 has 14 amino acids. The germline V gene encodes CDR1 SGDLS and CDR2 YYNGEE. The germline V and J ends were trimmed by 5 bases and 0 bases, with 9 bases remaining between them. CDR3 in amino acids: CASSPGGSGNTIYF. CDR3 coding DNA: TGTGCCAGCAGTCCCGGGGGCTCTGGAAACACCATATATTTT.

The rearrangement joins TRBV11-1 to TRBJ2-7; perhaps TRBD2 as D (6 bases). The CDR3 has 15 amino acids. Germline loops: CDR1 SGHAT, CDR2 FQDESV (reference sequence). The ends were cut back, 4 bases at V and 0 bases at J, with 13 bases in the middle. CDR3 nucleotide sequence: TGTGCCAGCAGCTCAAACTACGGGGGCTCCTACGAGCAGTACTTC. Its protein product is CASSSNYGGSYEQYF.

The rearrangement uses TRBV2 and TRBJ2-3; 11 bases agree with TRBD2. Trimming cost V 6 bases and J 8 bases; bases outside gene matches: 16. Germline CDR1 is SNHLY and CDR2 is FYNNEI. The CDR3 length is 17 residues. The CDR3: CASRAKLAGEKAGTQYF. In nucleotides, the CDR3 is TGTGCCAGCAGGGCGAAACTAGCGGGAGAGAAGGCAGGTACGCAGTATTTT.

This chain connects TRBV6-6 to TRBJ2-1; 7 bases are a match to TRBD2. J lost 10 bases, V lost 8 bases, and 8 bases had no gene match. This CDR3 comprises 12 residues. Germline CDR1 reads MNHNY; CDR2 reads SVGAGI (reference sequence). The CDR3 DNA follows: TGTGCCAGCTCCAGCCCAGCGGGGGAGCAGTTCTTC. It yields the protein CASSSPAGEQFF.

The gene calls are TRBV18 and TRBJ1-1, with 7 nucleotides matching TRBD1. The CDR3 has 14 amino acids. V lost 4 bases, J lost 1 base, and 3 bases stayed unmatched. CDR1 is KGHSH and CDR2 is LQKENI in the germline V gene. The CDR3 loop is CASSLDRANTEAFF. For the CDR3, the DNA is TGTGCCAGCTCACTCGACAGGGCGAACACTGAAGCTTTCTTT.

The V and J genes are TRBV5-1 and TRBJ1-1; 7 bases fit TRBD1. V shed 4 bases and J 4 bases; nucleotides not matched to a gene: 7. The germline CDR1 and CDR2 sequences are SGHRS and YFSETQ. The CDR3 contains 14 residues. The CDR3 loop reads CASSRTGWSTEAFF. The DNA of the CDR3 is TGCGCCAGCAGCCGGACAGGATGGAGCACTGAAGCTTTCTTT.

The genes are TRBV27 and TRBJ1-2; TRBD1 matches 8 bases. The CDR3 contains 16 residues. V lost 6 bases to trimming and J lost 3 bases; unmatched junction nucleotides: 12. The germline gives CDR1 MNHEY, CDR2 SMNVEV (reference sequence). The CDR3 DNA follows: TGTGCCAGCAGCCTCTCAGGGGGCCCAGATTACTATGGCTACACCTTC. Amino acid sequence: CASSLSGGPDYYGYTF.

The rearrangement joins TRBV6-6 to TRBJ2-7; 7 bases align to TRBD1. Germline V CDR1 and CDR2: MNHNY, SVGAGI (reference sequence). With 3 bases clipped from V and 2 bases from J, the junction kept 7 bases outside the gene matches. The CDR3 runs 15 residues. CDR3 sequence: CASSYLQGVTYEQYF. Here the CDR3 DNA reads TGTGCCAGCAGTTATTTGCAGGGGGTAACCTACGAGCAGTACTTC.

This sequence joins TRBV6-5 and TRBJ1-3; 7 nucleotides line up with TRBD1. Losses at the gene ends were 5 bases for V and 0 bases for J; bases not matched to a gene: 4. Germline V gives CDR1 MNHEY, CDR2 SVGAGI. The CDR3 consists of 15 residues. The CDR3 region is CASSMGQHSGNTIYF. As DNA, the CDR3 is TGTGCCAGCAGTATGGGACAGCACTCTGGAAACACCATATATTTT.

The J gene is TRBJ2-3, the V gene TRBV2; maybe TRBD1 (6 bases). V was shortened by 10 bases and J by 0 bases, with 14 bases between the two germline ends. CDR3 length: 14 residues. CDR1 and CDR2 from the germline V gene are SNHLY and FYNNEI. The CDR3 nucleotides are TGTGCCAATACACCGGGACATAGCACAGATACGCAGTATTTT. The encoded protein is CANTPGHSTDTQYF.

The rearrangement links TRBV6-5 to TRBJ1-2, with D tentatively TRBD1 (6 bases). With 5 bases removed from V and 6 bases from J, the gap between germline ends came to 10 bases. This CDR3 is built from 12 residues. The germline V gene encodes CDR1 MNHEY and CDR2 SVGAGI. The CDR3: CASSRTANGYTF. Here the CDR3 DNA reads TGTGCCAGCAGTAGGACAGCGAATGGCTACACCTTC.